A single sample gave rise to the 16 T cell receptor beta chains below, sequenced in a study of cytomegalovirus exposure and HLA in healthy donors. A multiplex PCR was run with 60 Vbeta primers and 13 Jbeta primers. Assay: immunoSEQ multiplex PCR; the TCRdb copy retains only in-frame clones and omits some. The sample includes roughly 100,000 clones, around 75% of them seen just once. Sequencing was carried out using PBMCs. The receptors shown here come from a man aged 35 to 55 in good health and CMV-seronegative.

The CDR3 region has the DNA TGCGCCAGCAGCCCAAGGACAGGGTCCGGGTCCCTCGAGCAGTACTTC. Amino acids: CASSPRTGSGSLEQYF. The rearrangement uses TRBV5-1 and TRBJ2-7, with TRBD1 matching 8 bases. From germline, CDR1 is SGHRS and CDR2 YFSETQ. The CDR3 is 16 residues long. Trimming removed 4 bases from V and 6 bases from J; junction bases left unmatched: 15. The variable domain in full, with the rest retrieved from reference TRBV5-1 and TRBJ2-7, is KAGVTQTPRYLIKTRGQQVTLSCSPISGHRSVSWYQQTPGQGLQFLFEYFSETQRNKGNFPGRFSGRQFSNSRSEMNVSTLELGDSALYLCASSPRTGSGSLEQYFGPGTRLTVT.

The chain has TRBV9 and TRBJ1-1, with D perhaps TRBD1 (5 bases). The CDR3 contains 14 residues. V lost 0 bases to trimming and J lost 2 bases, with 8 bases between them. Germline lookup yields CDR1 SGDLS and CDR2 YYNGEE. Here the CDR3 reads CASSVGQGNTEAFF. The DNA of the CDR3 is TGTGCCAGCAGCGTAGGTCAGGGAAACACTGAAGCTTTCTTT.

The V call is TRBV25-1, the J call TRBJ2-7, with 12 positions matching TRBD1. The CDR3 covers 16 residues. The germline V gene encodes CDR1 MGHDK and CDR2 SYGVNS. Losses at the gene ends were 4 bases for V and 2 bases for J; bases not matched to a gene: 6. The CDR3 sequence is CASSGGQGAIPYEQYF. The CDR3 bases are TGTGCCAGCAGTGGGGGACAGGGGGCAATTCCCTACGAGCAGTACTTC.

In its sample, this clone was seen a few times. CDR3 loop: CATRVEAFF. Here the CDR3 DNA reads TGTGCCACCCGAGTAGAAGCTTTCTTT. The V and J genes are TRBV6-1 and TRBJ1-1; no firm D call. The length of the CDR3 is 9 residues. V was cut by 10 bases and J by 8 bases, with 8 bases left in between. The V gene's germline CDR1 is MNHNS and CDR2 SASEGT.

This chain uses TRBV6-1 with TRBJ1-1, with D maybe TRBD1 (5 bases). Germline lookup yields CDR1 MNHNS and CDR2 SASEGT. The CDR3 has 15 residues. Trimming took off 3 bases at V and 3 bases at J, with 14 bases between the two ends. The CDR3 coding sequence is TGTGCCAGCAGTGACGGGGTGGGAGGGGACACTGAAGCTTTCTTT. Protein product: CASSDGVGGDTEAFF.

This chain joins TRBV7-2 and TRBJ2-7, with D uncertain. From germline, CDR1 is SGHTA and CDR2 FQGNSA. CDR3 size: 14 residues. The V gene lost 1 base and the J gene lost 4 bases, with 11 bases spanning the gap. The CDR3 DNA is TGTGCCAGCAGCTTAGGGTCGACACCTTACGAGCAGTACTTC. Its translation is CASSLGSTPYEQYF.

The V and J genes are TRBV29-1 and TRBJ2-1, with 15 bases aligning to TRBD2. Germline lookup yields CDR1 SQVTM and CDR2 ANQGSEA. Germline trimming cut 2 bases from V and 8 bases from J; bases unmatched to any gene: 4. The CDR3 is made up of 15 amino acids. CDR3: CSVESGLAGGYEQFF. In DNA form, the CDR3 reads TGCAGCGTTGAATCGGGACTAGCGGGGGGCTATGAGCAGTTCTTC.

The V and J genes are TRBV6-1 and TRBJ1-5; tentatively, D is TRBD1 (5 bases). There are 14 residues in the CDR3. The V end lost 7 bases, the J end lost 5 bases, and 15 bases lay between the germline ends. CDR1 is MNHNS, CDR2 SASEGT, per germline. The CDR3 DNA sequence: TGTGCCAGCAACGAAGGGGCGCCGGATCAGCCCCAGCATTTT. Amino acid sequence: CASNEGAPDQPQHF.

The chain employs TRBV5-1 and TRBJ1-2; TRBD1 might be the D (6 bases). The CDR3 runs to 14 residues. Germline values: CDR1 SGHRS, CDR2 YFSETQ. The V gene lost 6 bases and the J gene lost 4 bases, with 16 bases spanning the gap. CDR3 sequence (DNA): TGCGCCAGCACCGAGGGGGGGTTCGGCTATGGCTACACCTTC. Protein product: CASTEGGFGYGYTF.

This clone was observed once. The gene calls are TRBV6-5 and TRBJ1-1; 7 bases agree with TRBD1. The J segment lost 5 bases and the V segment lost 6 bases, leaving 9 bases of the junction unmatched. From germline, CDR1 is MNHEY and CDR2 SVGAGI. This CDR3 has 14 amino acids. CDR3: CASREDRDITEAFF. The CDR3 DNA sequence: TGTGCCAGCAGGGAAGACAGGGATATAACTGAAGCTTTCTTT.

J is TRBJ2-1 and V is TRBV23-1; 7 nucleotides line up with TRBD2. TRBV23-1 is classed as an ORF, of uncertain function. Trimming removed 6 bases from V and 10 bases from J; junction bases left unmatched: 12. There are 14 residues in the CDR3. The CDR3 region has the DNA TGCGCCAGCAGGCCCCTGGGGGGGATGGAAGAGCAGTTCTTC. Protein product: CASRPLGGMEEQFF.

The J gene is TRBJ1-2, the V gene TRBV6-5, with a weak D call TRBD1 (6 bases). The CDR3 loop spans 15 amino acids. V shed 0 bases and J shed 4 bases, with 12 bases lying between them. Germline CDR1 is MNHEY and CDR2 is SVGAGI. The CDR3 region is CASSYSARGLYGYTF. The CDR3 coding sequence is TGTGCCAGCAGTTACTCCGCCAGGGGCCTCTATGGCTACACCTTC.

The J gene is TRBJ2-3, the V gene TRBV7-3; 11 bases align to TRBD2. The CDR3 totals 15 residues. The V gene's germline CDR1 is SGHTA and CDR2 FQGTGA. Trimming at V came to 4 bases and at J to 1 base, leaving 1 base not matched to a gene. This chain's CDR3 is CASSSSGGRTDTQYF. CDR3 DNA: TGTGCCAGCAGCTCTAGCGGGGGGCGCACAGATACGCAGTATTTT. Full variable domain (rest looked up from reference TRBV7-3 and TRBJ2-3): GAGVSQTPSNKVTEKGKYVELRCDPISGHTALYWYRQSLGQGPEFLIYFQGTGAADDSGLPNDRFFAVRPEGSVSTLKIQRTERGDSAVYLCASSSSGGRTDTQYFGPGTRLTVL.

This chain joins TRBV15 and TRBJ2-6, with 7 bases matching TRBD1. Unmatched junction bases numbered 8, after V lost 0 bases and J lost 0 bases. The V gene's germline CDR1 is LNHNV and CDR2 YYDKDF (reference sequence). The CDR3 is made up of 19 amino acids. CDR3 DNA: TGTGCCACCAGCAGAGATCGGACAGGACCGAGCTCTGGGGCCAACGTCCTGACTTTC. It yields the protein CATSRDRTGPSSGANVLTF.

The genes are TRBV5-1 and TRBJ1-6; D is perhaps TRBD1 (6 bases). V lost 0 bases, J lost 9 bases, and 13 bases lay in between. The CDR3 sequence is 15 residues long. Germline CDR1 reads SGHRS; CDR2 reads YFSETQ. CDR3 DNA sequence: TGCGCCAGCAGCTTGGTAGGGGACACTTTTTCACCCCTCCACTTT. This codes for CASSLVGDTFSPLHF.

This clone was counted between two and nine times. This chain connects TRBV2 to TRBJ2-5; no reliable D call. The germline V gene has CDR1 SNHLY and CDR2 FYNNEI. CDR3 length: 13 amino acids. V was shortened by 6 bases and J by 4 bases, with 12 bases between the two germline ends. The CDR3 DNA sequence: TGTGCCAGCAGGGAGATTAGTCCAGAGACCCAGTACTTC. Translating gives CASREISPETQYF.